A single sample gave rise to the 23 T cell receptor beta chains below, sequenced in a study of CD8+CD57+ T cells in acquired aplastic anemia. The authors sequenced patients whose flow cytometry had shown CD8+CD57+ cell expansion. For CDR3 and TCR beta VDJ profiling, genomic DNA was the template used. TCRdb independently ran MiXCR on the reads; one entry per CDR3 protein. This sample has 95,000 to 150,000 distinct CDR3 sequences, with almost 40% found just once. What was sequenced was sorted CD4+, CD8+, or CD8+CD57+ T cells (not recorded which) from PBMCs. These TCRs come from a human donor with aplastic anemia.

This chain connects TRBV10-3 to TRBJ1-2; possible D gene TRBD1, 5 bases. The V end was cut by 3 bases, the J end by 0 bases, with 8 bases between. Germline V gives CDR1 ENHRY, CDR2 SYGVKD. This CDR3 spans 14 amino acids. As DNA, the CDR3 is TGTGCCATCAGTGAAAGGGGCACTAACTATGGCTACACCTTC. Translating gives CAISERGTNYGYTF.

Many counts were recorded for this clonotype. The chain combines TRBV2 with TRBJ1-1, with D perhaps TRBD1 (5 bases). The length of the CDR3 is 14 residues. Germline values: CDR1 SNHLY, CDR2 FYNNEI. Trimming cost V 5 bases and J 1 base, with 11 bases left between them. The chain's CDR3 is CASSLGVGNTEAFF. The CDR3 bases are TGTGCCAGCAGTTTGGGGGTGGGGAACACTGAAGCTTTCTTT. Full variable domain (rest looked up from reference TRBV2 and TRBJ1-1): EPEVTQTPSHQVTQMGQEVILRCVPISNHLYFYWYRQILGQKVEFLVSFYNNEISEKSEIFDDQFSVERPDGSNFTLKIRSTKLEDSAMYFCASSLGVGNTEAFFGQGTRLTVV.

This clonotype was detected a few times. The rearrangement links TRBV3-1 to TRBJ1-1; no clear D. Trimming shortened V by 0 bases and J by 1 base, and 9 bases separated the two germline ends. Germline V gives CDR1 LGHDT, CDR2 YNNKEL (reference sequence). CDR3 length: 15 residues. CDR3 nucleotides: TGTGCCAGCAGCCAAGAAAGGGTCACGAACACTGAAGCTTTCTTT. It translates to CASSQERVTNTEAFF.

The table lists this clonotype with a count of one. The chain recombines TRBV7-1 with TRBJ2-3, with D unresolved. TRBV7-1 is labeled an ORF, and its function is uncertain. The length of the CDR3 is 20 residues. Trimming stripped 3 bases from V and 1 base from J, with 26 bases between. CDR3 DNA: TGTGCCAGCAGCTCCCTACCCGAGACGGAGACCCTGGGTGGCACAGATACGCAGTATTTT. Translating gives CASSSLPETETLGGTDTQYF.

This clonotype was recorded a few times. J is TRBJ1-4 and V is TRBV6-1, with D possibly matching TRBD1 (6 bases). CDR3 length: 14 residues. The V and J ends lost 3 bases and 8 bases respectively, with 13 bases between them. CDR1 is MNHNS, CDR2 SASEGT, per germline. CDR3 loop: CASSDRGWGEKLFF. In nucleotides, the CDR3 is TGTGCCAGCAGTGACAGGGGCTGGGGAGAAAAACTGTTTTTT.

The V and J genes are TRBV9 and TRBJ2-2, with a possible D match to TRBD2 (6 bases). Trimming left V 5 bases short and J 1 base short, with 12 bases between. Germline CDR1 reads SGDLS; CDR2 reads YYNGEE. The CDR3 runs to 15 residues. In DNA, the CDR3 is TGTGCCAGCAGTGGTGAAGCGGGGAACACCGGGGAGCTGTTTTTT. The encoded protein is CASSGEAGNTGELFF.

Ten or more counts support this clonotype. The CDR3 nucleotides read TGTGCCAGCAGCGCGACACAAAGCACAGATACGCAGTATTTT. Its protein product is CASSATQSTDTQYF. V gene TRBV5-4 combines with J gene TRBJ2-3; D not certain. Between the trimmed V and J ends, which lost 4 bases and 0 bases, there was a span of 9 bases. Germline CDR1 is SGHNT and CDR2 is YYREEE (reference sequence). The CDR3 consists of 14 residues.

This clonotype was counted at least ten times. The V and J genes are TRBV5-1 and TRBJ2-1, with D perhaps TRBD1 (5 bases). This CDR3 is built from 15 residues. V lost 0 bases and J lost 3, with 10 bases in between. Germline V gene sequence: CDR1 SGHRS, CDR2 YFSETQ. The CDR3 DNA reads TGCGCCAGCAGCTTGGAAGGGGTGATCTACAATGAGCAGTTCTTC. This codes for CASSLEGVIYNEQFF.

The CDR3 spells CASSQVGAEAFF. CDR3 sequence (DNA): TGTGCCAGCAGCCAAGTGGGAGCTGAAGCTTTCTTT. The chain joins TRBV3-1 to TRBJ1-1; D not certain. The CDR3 has 12 amino acids. Trimming cost V 1 base and J 6 bases, with 6 bases left between them. Germline V CDR1 and CDR2: LGHDT, YNNKEL (reference sequence).

The rearrangement links TRBV10-3 to TRBJ2-3; 11 bases fit TRBD2. The CDR3 contains 15 residues. The V gene's germline CDR1 is ENHRY and CDR2 SYGVKD. V gave up 4 bases and J gave up 5 bases; unmatched junction bases: 5. CDR3: CAISGVAGGQDTQYF. As DNA, the CDR3 is TGTGCCATCAGTGGGGTAGCGGGGGGGCAAGATACGCAGTATTTT.

The rearrangement joins TRBV7-9 to TRBJ1-2, with D perhaps TRBD1 (6 bases). V was shortened by 4 bases and J by 0 bases, with 9 bases between the two germline ends. The length of the CDR3 is 14 residues. Germline-derived CDR1 and CDR2 are SEHNR and FQNEAQ (reference sequence). CDR3 nucleotides: TGTGCCAGCAGCTCAGGGGCCGCTAACTATGGCTACACCTTC. Protein sequence: CASSSGAANYGYTF. The whole variable domain, remainder taken from reference TRBV7-9 and TRBJ1-2, is DTGVSQNPRHKITKRGQNVTFRCDPISEHNRLYWYRQTLGQGPEFLTYFQNEAQLEKSRLLSDRFSAERPKGSFSTLEIQRTEQGDSAMYLCASSSGAANYGYTFGSGTRLTVV.

A note on this clonotype: Since no conserved phenylalanine or tryptophan closes the CDR3, a read error is the likely cause. The DNA is left out, because the CDR3 cannot be placed on it with certainty; the CDR3 is given as TCRdb lists it. V usage is TRBV10-3 and J usage is TRBJ2-7. CDR1 is ENHRY, CDR2 SYGVKD, per germline. The CDR3 is 8 amino acids long, termini counted. CDR3 loop: CAISEQKL.

This clonotype was counted a few times. The chain carries TRBV5-4 and TRBJ2-5, with 7 bases matching TRBD1. The length of the CDR3 is 15 residues. Germline assignment: CDR1 SGHNT and CDR2 YYREEE (reference sequence). The ends lost 4 bases at V and 1 base at J; junction bases unmatched: 7. The CDR3: CASSLGGQSQETQYF. The CDR3 bases are TGTGCCAGCAGCCTTGGGGGACAGTCCCAAGAGACCCAGTACTTC.

The chain combines TRBV20-1 with TRBJ2-1, with TRBD1 matching 7 bases. The CDR3 is 10 residues long. Trimming took 7 bases from V and 8 from J; bases not matched to a gene: 2. The germline V gene has CDR1 DFQATT and CDR2 SNEGSKA (reference sequence). CDR3 nucleotides: TGCAGTGTAGGGGGCTATGAGCAGTTCTTC. This sequence encodes CSVGGYEQFF.

The chain has TRBV7-2 and TRBJ2-5; 9 nucleotides line up with TRBD1. The V gene end was trimmed by 5 bases and the J gene end by 5 bases; junction bases not matched to a gene: 6. Germline V gene data show CDR1 as SGHTA and CDR2 as FQGNSA. The CDR3 is made up of 14 amino acids. CDR3 nucleotides: TGTGCCAGCAGCCCACAACAGGGGGCCGAGACCCAGTACTTC. Translating gives CASSPQQGAETQYF.

This CDR3 is CASSFGSGRFNEKLFF. In DNA form, the CDR3 reads TGTGCCAGCAGCTTTGGGTCGGGGCGATTTAATGAAAAACTGTTTTTT. J is TRBJ1-4 and V is TRBV11-2; TRBD1 is a possible D gene (5 bases). Germline CDR1 is SGHAT and CDR2 is FQNNGV. V lost 3 bases and J 4 bases, leaving 15 bases between the germline ends. This CDR3 has 16 amino acids.

To note about this clonotype: Just one base apart from a much larger clone, this may be a read error. The rearrangement uses TRBV6-1 and TRBJ1-2, with TRBD1 matching over 7 bases. Germline V gene sequence: CDR1 MNHNS, CDR2 SASEGT. The CDR3 has 14 residues. The CDR3, as DNA: TGTGCCAGCAGCTTGGACAGGACCCTCTATGCCTACACCTTC. Translating gives CASSLDRTLYAYTF.

In this sample, this clonotype turned up many times. This chain joins TRBV3-1 and TRBJ1-2; D remains unclear. Germline V CDR1 and CDR2: LGHDT, YNNKEL (reference sequence). Deletions cut 4 bases from V and 0 bases from J, with 9 bases between. The CDR3 is 14 amino acids. CDR3 loop: CASSRMDANYGYTF. The DNA of the CDR3 is TGTGCCAGCAGCCGGATGGATGCTAACTATGGCTACACCTTC. The full variable domain, in which reference TRBV3-1 and TRBJ1-2 provide the parts outside the CDR3, is DTAVSQTPKYLVTQMGNDKSIKCEQNLGHDTMYWYKQDSKKFLKIMFSYNNKELIINETVPNRFSPKSPDKAHLNLHINSLELGDSAVYFCASSRMDANYGYTFGSGTRLTVV.

Details on this clonotype: One junction end disagrees with the germline gene, perhaps due to a read error. V and J are TRBV12-3 or TRBV12-4 and TRBJ1-1; a weak D match, TRBD1 (6 bases). The CDR3 sequence is 14 residues long. CDR3 region: CASGRQAGATGAFF. CDR3 DNA: TGTGCCAGCGGTCGACAAGCAGGGGCCACTGGAGCTTTCTTT.

This clonotype was detected ten times or more. The chain uses TRBV7-9 and TRBJ1-6; D is undetermined. V was pared by 1 base and J by 6 bases, with 7 bases between. CDR1 and CDR2 from the germline V gene are SEHNR and FQNEAQ (reference sequence). CDR3 size: 14 residues. In nucleotides, the CDR3 is TGTGCCAGCAGCTTAGGACACGTTAATTCACCCCTCCACTTT. Translating it yields CASSLGHVNSPLHF.

This clonotype was detected a few times. The chain is built from TRBV7-2 and TRBJ1-6; 7 bases agree with TRBD1. Trimming cost V 5 bases and J 4 bases; bases outside gene matches: 8. Germline loops: CDR1 SGHTA, CDR2 FQGNSA. CDR3 length equals 16 residues. The DNA of the CDR3 is TGTGCCAGCAGCCCTAGACAGGGAGGGTATAATTCACCCCTCCACTTT. Encoded protein: CASSPRQGGYNSPLHF.

The V call is TRBV2, the J call TRBJ2-3; TRBD1 aligns across 10 bases. V gave up 6 bases and J gave up 4 bases; unmatched junction bases: 4. The CDR3 length is 14 residues. Germline CDR1 SNHLY, CDR2 FYNNEI. CDR3 bases: TGTGCCAGCAGAGTGGACAGGGGGGCAGATACGCAGTATTTT. Encoded protein: CASRVDRGADTQYF.

On this clonotype: One end of the junction varies from germline; a read error may be responsible. The DNA of the CDR3 is TGTGCCAGTAGTTTCAGGGATGGCTACACCTTC. Residues: CASSFRDGYTF. The chain couples TRBV12-3 or TRBV12-4 to TRBJ1-2, with D possibly matching TRBD1 (5 bases). CDR3 size: 11 residues.